These 30 T cell receptor beta chains share one sample of origin, sequenced in a study of cytomegalovirus exposure and HLA in healthy donors. With 60 Vbeta and 13 Jbeta primers, the PCR was carried out. Clones were read by immunoSEQ multiplex PCR, and TCRdb kept only the in-frame ones, dropping some. The sample yields approximately 150,000 clones, 75% seen once. The sample comprised PBMCs. These receptor sequences come from a female donor in good health and CMV-seronegative.

This clone was seen a few times. Written as DNA, the CDR3 is TGTGCTAGTGGTCTCGGCCAGACAGGGAACACTGAAGCTTTCTTT. This translates into CASGLGQTGNTEAFF. The chain combines TRBV12-5 with TRBJ1-1; perhaps TRBD1 as D (6 bases). The CDR3 has 15 residues. Trimming took off 5 bases at V and 1 base at J, with 14 bases between the two ends. Germline CDR1 reads LGHNT; CDR2 reads FRNRAP.

The chain employs TRBV19 and TRBJ1-4, with a possible D match to TRBD1 (6 bases). This CDR3 spans 14 amino acids. V lost 3 bases and J lost 5, with 10 bases in between. CDR1 and CDR2 (germline): LNHDA, SQIVND (reference sequence). CDR3 sequence reads: CASSIYRDNEKLFF. CDR3 nucleotide sequence: TGTGCCAGTAGTATCTACAGGGACAATGAAAAACTGTTTTTT.

The chain employs TRBV5-6 and TRBJ2-5; no clear D. The J call may be mistaken, given a closer DNA end match to TRBJ2-7. Germline V gene lookup returns CDR1 SGHDT and CDR2 YYEEEE. The CDR3 sequence is 15 residues long. DNA for the CDR3: TGTGCCAGCAGCCCTGGTTCCATCCATAACTACGAGCAGTACTTC. Translated, it gives CASSPGSIHNYEQYF.

Only a few counts were recorded for this clone. The J gene is TRBJ1-2, the V gene TRBV19, with D hard to call. This CDR3 region has 12 residues. V gave up 4 bases and J gave up 5 bases, with 8 bases separating them. The germline CDR1 and CDR2 sequences are LNHDA and SQIVND (reference sequence). The CDR3 here is CASSTVFYGYTF. In DNA form, the CDR3 reads TGTGCCAGTAGTACCGTCTTTTATGGCTACACCTTC.

The chain links TRBV28 to TRBJ2-5, with unresolved D. V was clipped by 6 bases and J by 7 bases, with 12 bases between them. The V gene's germline CDR1 is MDHEN and CDR2 SYDVKM. This CDR3 region has 12 residues. The DNA of the CDR3 is TGTGCCAGCAGCGCTCGAGGCGGGACCCAGTACTTC. Protein: CASSARGGTQYF.

The chain joins TRBV28 to TRBJ2-3; 10 bases are shared with TRBD1. The V and J ends lost 4 bases and 3 bases, in that order; junction bases with no gene match: 4. This CDR3 contains 15 residues. CDR1 is MDHEN and CDR2 is SYDVKM in the germline V gene. The CDR3 here is CASSSLGQGTDTQYF. Written as DNA, the CDR3 is TGTGCCAGCAGTTCCTTGGGACAGGGGACAGATACGCAGTATTTT. Supplemented by reference TRBV28 and TRBJ2-3, the full variable domain reads DVKVTQSSRYLVKRTGEKVFLECVQDMDHENMFWYRQDPGLGLRLIYFSYDVKMKEKGDIPEGYSVSREKKERFSLILESASTNQTSMYLCASSSLGQGTDTQYFGPGTRLTVL.

This clone came up a few times. J is TRBJ1-2 and V is TRBV11-2; D may be TRBD1 (5 bases). The CDR3 covers 13 residues. Germline V CDR1 and CDR2: SGHAT, FQNNGV. Trimming pared 1 base from V and 14 bases from J, leaving 17 bases between. CDR3 coding DNA: TGTGCCAGCAGCTTAGGGGGAGGCCAGGGCGAAACCTTC. Its translation is CASSLGGGQGETF.

Only a few counts were recorded for this clone. The rearrangement joins TRBV5-4 to TRBJ1-5; no definite D call. Germline CDR1 SGHNT, CDR2 YYREEE (reference sequence). Trimming shortened V by 4 bases and J by 10 bases, and 24 bases separated the two germline ends. The CDR3 runs to 16 residues. The CDR3, as DNA: TGTGCCAGCAGCCTAGCCGGGCTGCTCCGGCGCACACCCCAGCATTTT. Amino acid sequence: CASSLAGLLRRTPQHF.

The chain combines TRBV5-8 with TRBJ2-7; D is possibly TRBD1 (5 bases). The V gene's germline CDR1 is SGHTS and CDR2 YDEGEE. V was pared by 1 base and J by 0 bases, with 8 bases between. The CDR3 contains 14 residues. As DNA, the CDR3 is TGTGCCAGCAGCTTGATCCAGGGCTCCTACGAGCAGTACTTC. This gives the protein CASSLIQGSYEQYF. Supplemented by reference TRBV5-8 and TRBJ2-7, the full variable domain reads EAGVTQSPTHLIKTRGQQATLRCSPISGHTSVYWYQQALGLGLQFLLWYDEGEERNRGNFPPRFSGRQFPNYSSELNVNALELEDSALYLCASSLIQGSYEQYFGPGTRLTVT.

The genes are TRBV18 and TRBJ1-5; D might be TRBD1 (5 bases). From germline, CDR1 is KGHSH and CDR2 LQKENI. V was clipped by 1 base and J by 2 bases, with 6 bases between them. This CDR3 spans 14 amino acids. CDR3 residues: CASSPLGGNQPQHF. The CDR3 bases are TGTGCCAGCTCACCACTAGGGGGCAATCAGCCCCAGCATTTT.

The chain employs TRBV19 and TRBJ2-1; 7 nucleotides match TRBD1. The CDR3 extends over 17 amino acids. Germline V gives CDR1 LNHDA, CDR2 SQIVND (reference sequence). V dropped 3 bases and J dropped 6; count of bases not matched to a gene: 14. CDR3 DNA sequence: TGTGCCAGTAGTATCCCCTCGCGGACAGGTAACCTCAATGAGCAGTTCTTC. As protein: CASSIPSRTGNLNEQFF.

The chain links TRBV4-1 to TRBJ1-2; the D is unclear. The length of the CDR3 is 14 residues. The V gene's germline CDR1 is MGHRA and CDR2 YSYEKL. V was clipped by 7 bases and J by 7 bases, with 19 bases between them. The CDR3 bases are TGCGCCAGCACCCTAGGGTGGGAGAACGGTGGCTACACCTTC. Amino acid sequence: CASTLGWENGGYTF.

This clone has a single count. The V gene is TRBV28, the J gene TRBJ1-4; D uncertain. The germline gives CDR1 MDHEN, CDR2 SYDVKM. This CDR3 contains 13 residues. V lost 7 bases to trimming and J lost 8 bases, with 14 bases between them. CDR3: CASTKPPAEKLFF. The CDR3 DNA reads TGTGCCAGCACTAAACCCCCCGCGGAAAAACTGTTTTTT. The entire variable domain, with the rest obtained from reference TRBV28 and TRBJ1-4, is as follows: DVKVTQSSRYLVKRTGEKVFLECVQDMDHENMFWYRQDPGLGLRLIYFSYDVKMKEKGDIPEGYSVSREKKERFSLILESASTNQTSMYLCASTKPPAEKLFFGSGTQLSVL.

This clone was found once. The chain employs TRBV5-8 and TRBJ1-4; D is unclear. Germline V gene lookup returns CDR1 SGHTS and CDR2 YDEGEE. The CDR3 is made up of 13 amino acids. Trimming took off 3 bases at V and 5 bases at J, with 8 bases between the two ends. CDR3 sequence reads: CASSWAPNEKLFF. CDR3 bases: TGTGCCAGCAGCTGGGCCCCCAATGAAAAACTGTTTTTT.

V and J are TRBV4-1 and TRBJ2-1, with no clear D. V was cut by 0 bases and J by 13 bases, with 19 bases left in between. Germline CDR1 reads MGHRA; CDR2 reads YSYEKL. The CDR3 runs 15 residues. In DNA, the CDR3 is TGCGCCAGCAGCCAAGATATACAGCCCAATTATGGCCAGTTCTTC. Amino acids: CASSQDIQPNYGQFF.

This sequence joins TRBV19 and TRBJ1-5, with a possible D match to TRBD1 (5 bases). V lost 9 bases and J lost 0, with 6 bases in between. CDR3 length: 12 amino acids. Germline assignment: CDR1 LNHDA and CDR2 SQIVND (reference sequence). CDR3 DNA sequence: TGTGCCAGCAGGGATAGCAATCAGCCCCAGCATTTT. It yields the protein CASRDSNQPQHF.

This clone was counted between two and nine times. V is TRBV7-2 and J is TRBJ1-1; possible D gene TRBD1, 5 bases. Germline-derived CDR1 and CDR2 are SGHTA and FQGNSA. The V and J ends lost 6 bases and 7 bases respectively, with 18 bases between them. This CDR3 has 14 residues. In DNA, the CDR3 is TGTGCCAGCAGTTTTTCCCAGGGAGGTGGTGAAGCTTTCTTT. Its protein is CASSFSQGGGEAFF.

Comments on this clone: One end of the junction fails to match germline, which may point to a read error. V usage is TRBV7-9 and J usage is TRBJ2-6; 9 bases match TRBD1. Per the germline V gene, CDR1 is SEHNR and CDR2 is FQNEAQ (reference sequence). This CDR3 has 17 residues. The DNA of the CDR3 is TGTGCCAGCAGCTTACCGGACAGGGGCTCTGGGGCCAACGGCCTGACTTTC. Its protein is CASSLPDRGSGANGLTF. The full variable domain, its missing parts supplied by reference TRBV7-9 and TRBJ2-6, is DTGVSQNPRHKITKRGQNVTFRCDPISEHNRLYWYRQTLGQGPEFLTYFQNEAQLEKSRLLSDRFSAERPKGSFSTLEIQRTEQGDSAMYLCASSLPDRGSGANGLTFGAGSRLTVL.

This chain links TRBV6-6 with TRBJ2-4; 7 bases are a match to TRBD1. Germline V lookup: CDR1 MNHNY, CDR2 SVGAGI (reference sequence). V lost 8 bases, J lost 6 bases, and 13 bases stayed unmatched. The CDR3 sequence is 15 residues long. CDR3 in DNA: TGTGCCAGCCGACCGACAGGGAGTATTGGAAACATTCAGTACTTC. Its protein product is CASRPTGSIGNIQYF.

This chain uses TRBV28 with TRBJ1-5; D call uncertain. Trimming took off 6 bases at V and 7 bases at J, with 16 bases between the two ends. Germline V CDR1 and CDR2: MDHEN, SYDVKM. The CDR3 has 14 residues. CDR3 nucleotides: TGTGCCAGCAGCAGCTTAGCGCCGGGACAGCCCCAGCATTTT. Translated, it gives CASSSLAPGQPQHF.

This clone occurred a few times. V and J are TRBV5-5 and TRBJ1-2; tentatively, D is TRBD1 (5 bases). Per germline, CDR1 SGHKS and CDR2 YYEKEE (reference sequence). The CDR3 is 15 amino acids. Trimming stripped 4 bases from V and 0 bases from J, with 13 bases between. CDR3 sequence reads: CASSPVDISNYGYTF. For the CDR3, the DNA is TGTGCCAGCAGCCCGGTGGACATCTCTAACTATGGCTACACCTTC.

The chain links TRBV5-4 to TRBJ2-5, with D possibly matching TRBD2 (6 bases). Trimming removed 1 base at V and 5 bases at J, with 15 bases between. Germline V gene lookup returns CDR1 SGHNT and CDR2 YYREEE (reference sequence). The length of the CDR3 is 15 residues. CDR3 sequence reads: CASSLSGAGGETQYF. The CDR3 DNA follows: TGTGCCAGCAGCTTGTCGGGAGCGGGTGGGGAGACCCAGTACTTC.

The chain links TRBV11-3 to TRBJ2-1; TRBD2 is a possible D gene (5 bases). With 8 bases removed from V and 3 bases from J, the gap between germline ends came to 17 bases. The CDR3 totals 15 residues. The germline gives CDR1 SGHNT, CDR2 YENEEA. The CDR3 sequence is CASAVRGVGYNEQFF. The CDR3, as DNA: TGTGCCAGCGCGGTCCGGGGAGTCGGCTACAATGAGCAGTTCTTC.

The chain is built from TRBV6-5 and TRBJ2-7, with D uncertain. V was pared by 2 bases and J by 0 bases, with 11 bases between. CDR3 length: 15 amino acids. CDR1 MNHEY and CDR2 SVGAGI come from the germline V gene. The CDR3: CASSYTESDSYEQYF. CDR3 DNA sequence: TGTGCCAGCAGTTACACAGAGTCTGACTCCTACGAGCAGTACTTC.

The chain is built from TRBV27 and TRBJ2-5; 7 positions agree with TRBD1. Trimming cost V 7 bases and J 5 bases; bases outside gene matches: 22. The germline gives CDR1 MNHEY, CDR2 SMNVEV (reference sequence). CDR3 length equals 18 residues. As DNA, the CDR3 is TGTGCCAGCACCGCGTCACCGGGACCTCAGACAGGGCACGAGACCCAGTACTTC. Its translation: CASTASPGPQTGHETQYF.

The CDR3 coding sequence is TGTGCCAGCTCACCCGTTTCGCCCCTACGGGACAGGGGACGAAAGGATGGCTACACCTTC. The encoded protein is CASSPVSPLRDRGRKDGYTF. The genes are TRBV18 and TRBJ1-2; 10 bases are shared with TRBD1. Per the germline V gene, CDR1 is KGHSH and CDR2 is LQKENI. There are 20 residues in the CDR3. Germline trimming cut 3 bases from V and 6 bases from J; bases unmatched to any gene: 22.

The chain couples TRBV5-5 to TRBJ2-7; 8 bases line up with TRBD1. This CDR3 contains 12 residues. Germline CDR1 reads SGHKS; CDR2 reads YYEKEE (reference sequence). V gave up 4 bases and J gave up 5 bases; unmatched junction bases: 2. This CDR3 reads CASSVDRDEQYF. The CDR3 DNA sequence: TGTGCCAGCAGCGTGGACAGGGACGAGCAGTACTTC.

This chain connects TRBV27 to TRBJ1-5; 9 nucleotides agree with TRBD1. With V trimmed by 5 bases and J by 5 bases, 4 bases remained unmatched. CDR3 length: 14 amino acids. The germline CDR1 and CDR2 sequences are MNHEY and SMNVEV (reference sequence). CDR3 protein: CASSPRQGDQPQHF. CDR3 bases: TGTGCCAGCAGTCCGAGACAGGGGGATCAGCCCCAGCATTTT.

J is TRBJ2-5 and V is TRBV10-3; 10 bases align to TRBD2. V lost 10 bases, J lost 3 bases, and 5 bases stayed unmatched. This CDR3 is 13 amino acids long. Germline-derived CDR1 and CDR2 are ENHRY and SYGVKD. CDR3 sequence reads: CATRLAGEETQYF. The CDR3 nucleotides are TGTGCCACCAGACTAGCGGGTGAAGAGACCCAGTACTTC.

The gene calls are TRBV27 and TRBJ1-1; 7 bases align to TRBD1. This CDR3 region has 10 residues. Per germline, CDR1 MNHEY and CDR2 SMNVEV (reference sequence). The CDR3 DNA sequence: TGTGTGACAGGGAGCACTGAAGCTTTCTTT. It is translated as CVTGSTEAFF.